One T cell receptor beta chain is described in this entry. Its specificity is unknown. The data were obtained in a study of cytomegalovirus exposure and HLA in healthy donors. In the PCR, 60 Vbeta and 13 Jbeta primers were used. Assay used: immunoSEQ multiplex PCR; TCRdb lists only in-frame clones, some missing. The sample shows 140,000 to 150,000 clones, about two thirds of them seen only once. Overall study findings and caveats: Accurate prediction of HLA-A and HLA-B alleles (for most subjects) was reportedly achieved from TCR beta sequences.

The CDR3 length is 15 residues. In germline, CDR1 is SGDLS, CDR2 YYNGEE. V was clipped by 4 bases and J by 2 bases, with 15 bases between them. Sequenced sample: PBMCs. The genes are TRBV9 and TRBJ2-5, with D tentatively TRBD2 (5 bases). This sequence originates from a woman aged 55-69 years in good health and CMV-seropositive. The CDR3 DNA sequence: TGTGCCAGCAGCCGTGGACCGGGATTTCAAGAGACCCAGTACTTC. Amino acids: CASSRGPGFQETQYF.